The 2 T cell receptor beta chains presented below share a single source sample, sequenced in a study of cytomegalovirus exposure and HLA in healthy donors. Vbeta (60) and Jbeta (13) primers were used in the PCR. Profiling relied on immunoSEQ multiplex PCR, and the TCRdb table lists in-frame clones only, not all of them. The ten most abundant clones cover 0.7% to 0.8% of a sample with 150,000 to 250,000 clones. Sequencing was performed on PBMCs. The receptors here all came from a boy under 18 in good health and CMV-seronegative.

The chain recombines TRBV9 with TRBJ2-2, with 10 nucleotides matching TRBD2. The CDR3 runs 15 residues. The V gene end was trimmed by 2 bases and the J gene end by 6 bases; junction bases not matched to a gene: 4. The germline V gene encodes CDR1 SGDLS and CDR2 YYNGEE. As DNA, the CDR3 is TGTGCCAGCAGCGTTTCTAGCGGGGGAGCCGGGGAGCTGTTTTTT. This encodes CASSVSSGGAGELFF. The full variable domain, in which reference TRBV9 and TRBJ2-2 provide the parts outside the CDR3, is DSGVTQTPKHLITATGQRVTLRCSPRSGDLSVYWYQQSLDQGLQFLIQYYNGEERAKGNILERFSAQQFPDLHSELNLSSLELGDSALYFCASSVSSGGAGELFFGEGSRLTVL.

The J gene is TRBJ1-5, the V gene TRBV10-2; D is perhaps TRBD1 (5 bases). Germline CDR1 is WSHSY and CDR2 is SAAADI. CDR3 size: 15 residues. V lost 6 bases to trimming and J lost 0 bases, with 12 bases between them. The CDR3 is CASRAGRYSNQPQHF. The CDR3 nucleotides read TGCGCCAGCAGGGCGGGACGGTATAGCAATCAGCCCCAGCATTTT.